The following is a TCR beta chain sequence with its context. This clone was detected only once. Its antigen is currently not known. The input lacks base qualities; no much larger clone sits a single base away. The same CDR3 is also encoded by other DNA sequences in this sample. This sample was taken from a study of T cell responses to AZD1222 COVID-19 vaccine (dated by TCRdb to about 2021). Regarding the complete study: AZD1222 recipients with second doses at about 4 weeks or about 12 weeks were pooled, because spike-specific TCR depth and breadth did not differ between schedules. Trial participants were enrolled by age into subgroups of 18-55, 56-69 and 70-plus years, and 148, 28 and 57 TCR-sequenced participants, respectively, were included in these subgroups. A total of under 250 trial participants underwent TCR sequencing, of whom under 220 had received two doses of AZD1222 and about 25 had received two doses of the MenACWY control vaccine. Overall results and qualifications from the work: Vaccine-associated CD4 TCRs spanned the whole spike protein, with dominant responses in regions 160-218 and 743-854. In the small 56-69-year group, the increase in depth fell short of significance, most likely because of low power. Epitopes outside the regions mutated in the B.1.351 and B.1.1.7 variants were reportedly recognized by nearly half of the unique spike-specific TCRs. Spike-specific TCR breadth and depth rose significantly after two AZD1222 doses compared with day 0 and with MenACWY recipients. Participants were mostly white British, with more females than males. The authors suggested clonal diversity may have been underestimated. Conclusions about previously exposed vaccinees are limited, since just six AZD1222 recipients were seropositive for SARS-CoV-2 at baseline. No day 14 peak-response samples were available, so repertoires were characterized only after the peak T cell response.

The CDR3 regions of human TCRbeta chains were analyzed by immunosequencing. From the authors' description of their analysis: TCRs in the repertoires were matched against a reference library of SARS-CoV-2-specific TCRs that had been generated with the MIRA antigen-specificity platform. Breadth was defined as the fraction of unique TCRs that were SARS-CoV-2-associated, and depth was defined as the fraction of total T cells that were SARS-CoV-2-associated. Each spike-specific TCR was assigned to its reactive spike region and to a CD4 or CD8 class using the MIRA data. Log10-transformed breadth and depth values were compared by one-way ANOVA with Sidak's multiple comparisons tests. In its TCRdb copy, this immuneACCESS table keeps in-frame sequences only and misses some clones. Where compared with another copy, unresolved V genes explain less than half of these, and the others have no known cause. The V and J calls and clone size were taken over from that table, and D and trimming were inferred from the DNA. The sample profile shows roughly 93,000 clones; approximately 83% of them were found once. 5% to 7.5% of the sample is taken by the ten largest.

This specimen's time point label, per the study, means: baseline before first vaccination. Samples from vaccinated people were obtained from the UK trials COV001 and COV002, which included a single-blind randomized controlled phase 2/3 trial of AZD1222 (ChAdOx1 nCoV-19) in healthy adults. For TCRbeta chain sequencing, PBMC samples were collected from trial participants at day 0 and at day 28 after the second dose. Taken from cysteine to phenylalanine, the CDR3 has 13 residues. The only DNA kept is the CDR3, 39 bases in frame from the first base. Between the V and J ends, shortened by 0 bases and 4 bases respectively, the junction contains 9 bases. The germline V gene (reference sequence) sets CDR1 to GTSNPN and CDR2 to SVGIG.

The specimen comprised peripheral blood, sampled on day 0 of AZD1222 vaccination. The chain employs TRBV30 and TRBJ1-1; the D gene cannot be named for sure. This clonotype originated in an adult in good health. The CDR3 region reads CAWSVRGGTEAFF. The nucleotide sequence is TGTGCCTGGAGTGTTCGGGGAGGCACTGAAGCTTTCTTT.